This entry concerns a single TCR beta chain. The data are from a study of cytomegalovirus exposure and HLA in healthy donors. Looked up from germline, CDR1 is SGHAT and CDR2 is FQDESV (reference sequence). Trimming stripped 1 base from V and 11 bases from J, with 13 bases between. CDR3 length: 13 residues. The primer mix had 60 Vbeta and 13 Jbeta primers. Profiling relied on immunoSEQ multiplex PCR, and the TCRdb table lists in-frame clones only, not all of them. In the table there are about 160,000 clones, approximately 81% of which are singletons. The sequencing input was PBMCs. This chain connects TRBV11-1 to TRBJ2-3; no definite D call. This TCR was recovered from a woman aged 25 to 45 in good health and CMV-seropositive. This CDR3 is CASSLVIVSLQYF. The CDR3 DNA follows: TGTGCCAGCAGCTTAGTAATAGTTAGCTTGCAGTATTTT.